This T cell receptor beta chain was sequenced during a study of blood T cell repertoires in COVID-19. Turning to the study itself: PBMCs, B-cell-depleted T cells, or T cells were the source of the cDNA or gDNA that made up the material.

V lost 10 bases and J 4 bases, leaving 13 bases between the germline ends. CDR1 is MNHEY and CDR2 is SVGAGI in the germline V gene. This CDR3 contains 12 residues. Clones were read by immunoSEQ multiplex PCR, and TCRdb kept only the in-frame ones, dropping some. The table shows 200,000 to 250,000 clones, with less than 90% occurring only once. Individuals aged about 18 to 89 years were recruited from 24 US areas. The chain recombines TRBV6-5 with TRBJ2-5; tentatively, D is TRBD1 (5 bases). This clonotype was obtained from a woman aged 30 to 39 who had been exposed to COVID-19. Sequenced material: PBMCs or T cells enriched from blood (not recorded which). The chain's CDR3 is CATGPQGETQYF. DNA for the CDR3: TGTGCCACTGGACCCCAGGGAGAGACCCAGTACTTC.